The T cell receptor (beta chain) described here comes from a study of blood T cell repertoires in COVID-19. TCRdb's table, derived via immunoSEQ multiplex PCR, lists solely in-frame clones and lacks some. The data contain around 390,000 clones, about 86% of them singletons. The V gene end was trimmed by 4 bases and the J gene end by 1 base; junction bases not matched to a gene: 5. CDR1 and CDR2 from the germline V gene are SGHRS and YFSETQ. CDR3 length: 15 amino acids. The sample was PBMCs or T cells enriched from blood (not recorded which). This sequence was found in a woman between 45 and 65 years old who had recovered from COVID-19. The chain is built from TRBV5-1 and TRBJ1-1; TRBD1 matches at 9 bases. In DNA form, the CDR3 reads TGCGCCAGCAGCCACGGACAGGGGCAGAACACTGAAGCTTTCTTT. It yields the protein CASSHGQGQNTEAFF.